This T cell receptor beta chain was retrieved from a study of blood T cell repertoires in COVID-19. Germline assignment: CDR1 MDHEN and CDR2 SYDVKM. The CDR3 length is 13 residues. Unmatched junction bases numbered 0, after V lost 2 bases and J lost 2 bases. This clone was observed once. The sample holds other DNA sequences that translate to the same CDR3. TCRdb's copy holds only in-frame clones and misses some; the assay was immunoSEQ multiplex PCR. The table lists tens of thousands of clones, about 74% of them singletons. The rearrangement uses TRBV28 and TRBJ2-7; TRBD2 matches 7 bases. Sequencing was performed on peripheral blood. This clonotype was obtained from a human donor in a cohort sampled during active COVID-19. The CDR3 region is CASSLAGAYEQYF. CDR3 nucleotides: TGTGCCAGCAGTTTAGCGGGAGCCTACGAGCAGTACTTC.